The 30 T cell receptor beta chains in this list originate from one sample, sequenced in a study of response to subunit inactivated influenza vaccine. TCRdb reprocessed the RT-PCR reads with MiXCR, giving one entry per CDR3 protein. The sample lists fewer than 200,000 distinct CDR3 sequences; around 9% were seen once. Sequencing was performed on non-naive T cells sorted from PBMCs, taken on the day of vaccination. These receptors came from a man aged 50 to 60 who received an inactivated influenza vaccine.

This clonotype was seen repeatedly, ten times or more. The chain links TRBV10-3 to TRBJ2-3, with 10 bases that match TRBD2. The CDR3 is made up of 14 amino acids. CDR1 ENHRY and CDR2 SYGVKD come from the germline V gene. The trim removed 8 bases at V and 4 bases at J, leaving 6 bases unmatched. CDR3 protein: CAIGGSGRPDTQYF. DNA of the CDR3: TGTGCCATCGGTGGTAGCGGGAGGCCAGATACGCAGTATTTT.

This clonotype was seen ten or more times. The chain couples TRBV27 to TRBJ2-5; 7 bases are shared with TRBD1. Germline lookup yields CDR1 MNHEY and CDR2 SMNVEV (reference sequence). Germline trimming cut 2 bases from V and 5 bases from J; bases unmatched to any gene: 2. The CDR3 contains 13 residues. CDR3 sequence (DNA): TGTGCCAGCAGTTTAGTCAGGGGGGAGACCCAGTACTTC. This codes for CASSLVRGETQYF.

This clonotype was detected many times. This rearrangement joins TRBV7-2 to TRBJ2-7; possible D gene TRBD1, 7 bases. The germline V and J ends were trimmed by 4 bases and 2 bases, with 12 bases remaining between them. The CDR3 consists of 14 residues. Germline V gene sequence: CDR1 SGHTA, CDR2 FQGNSA. In DNA form, the CDR3 reads TGTGCCAGCAGCTCCCAGGGGGGCCCCTACGAGCAGTACTTC. As protein: CASSSQGGPYEQYF. The whole variable domain, filled in from reference TRBV7-2 and TRBJ2-7, reads GAGVSQSPSNKVTEKGKDVELRCDPISGHTALYWYRQSLGQGLEFLIYFQGNSAPDKSGLPSDRFSAERTGGSVSTLTIQRTQQEDSAVYLCASSSQGGPYEQYFGPGTRLTVT.

This clonotype was seen many times. The gene calls are TRBV9 and TRBJ2-1, with TRBD1 identical over 8 bases. Germline V gene sequence: CDR1 SGDLS, CDR2 YYNGEE. The V segment lost 3 bases and the J segment 4 bases; nucleotides outside the gene matches: 3. The CDR3 is 14 residues long. CDR3 region: CASSGTGRYNEQFF. For the CDR3, the DNA is TGTGCCAGCAGCGGGACAGGGCGGTACAATGAGCAGTTCTTC.

This clonotype showed up many times. The rearrangement joins TRBV6-2 or TRBV6-3 to TRBJ2-7; a weak D match, TRBD1 (5 bases). Germline loops: CDR1 MNHEY, CDR2 SVGEGT. CDR3 size: 13 residues. Deletions cut 6 bases from V and 2 bases from J, with 11 bases between. This CDR3 reads CASRRQFPYEQYF. For the CDR3, the DNA is TGTGCCAGCAGACGACAGTTTCCCTACGAGCAGTACTTC.

This chain connects TRBV18 to TRBJ2-3; D is perhaps TRBD1 (5 bases). The germline gives CDR1 KGHSH, CDR2 LQKENI. Trimming stripped 3 bases from V and 5 bases from J, with 6 bases between. The CDR3 sequence is 12 residues long. The CDR3: CASSPREDTQYF. The DNA for the CDR3 is TGTGCCAGCTCACCCAGGGAAGATACGCAGTATTTT.

The rearrangement uses TRBV28 and TRBJ2-7, with 7 bases that match TRBD1. The CDR3 totals 14 residues. Per the germline V gene, CDR1 is MDHEN and CDR2 is SYDVKM. V shed 6 bases and J 6 bases; nucleotides not matched to a gene: 11. The CDR3 is CASRRQGGIVEQYF. The CDR3 nucleotides read TGTGCCAGCAGGCGACAGGGTGGGATTGTCGAGCAGTACTTC.

This clonotype appeared many times. V usage is TRBV29-1 and J usage is TRBJ1-5; D ambiguous. Germline CDR1 and CDR2: SQVTM and ANQGSEA. The CDR3 is 15 amino acids. V was trimmed by 6 bases and J by 5 bases, leaving 20 bases between them. Written as DNA, the CDR3 is TGCAGCGTAGGCCTCAACGGGGTGAGCTATCAGCCCCAGCATTTT. It translates to CSVGLNGVSYQPQHF.

Ten or more counts support this clonotype. The chain couples TRBV27 to TRBJ2-3, with TRBD1 identical over 7 bases. V shed 5 bases and J 3 bases; nucleotides not matched to a gene: 5. Germline V gives CDR1 MNHEY, CDR2 SMNVEV (reference sequence). The CDR3 length is 14 residues. CDR3 nucleotide sequence: TGTGCCAGCAGTCCCCGCAGGGGGACAGATACGCAGTATTTT. Residues: CASSPRRGTDTQYF.

A remark on this clonotype: This is likely a read error, given that the CDR3 carries no conserved phenylalanine or tryptophan at its end. The chain joins TRBV12-3 or TRBV12-4 to TRBJ1-5; D is unresolved. V lost 1 base to trimming and J lost 0 bases, with 7 bases between them. This CDR3 is built from 15 residues. CDR3 region: CASSLVGYSNQPQHS. The DNA for the CDR3 is TGTGCCAGCAGTTTAGTCGGTTATAGCAATCAGCCCCAGCATTCT.

Many counts were recorded for this clonotype. CDR3 sequence (DNA): TGTGCCAGCTCACCAGCCGGGACGGTGATTTCCAATGAGCAGTTCTTC. This encodes CASSPAGTVISNEQFF. This chain joins TRBV18 and TRBJ2-1; either TRBD1 or TRBD2 may fit D (5 bases each). V was clipped by 2 bases and J by 6 bases, with 17 bases between them. The CDR3 loop spans 16 amino acids. Germline V CDR1 and CDR2: KGHSH, LQKENI. The full variable domain, completed using reference TRBV18 and TRBJ2-1, is NAGVMQNPRHLVRRRGQEARLRCSPMKGHSHVYWYRQLPEEGLKFMVYLQKENIIDESGMPKERFSAEFPKEGPSILRIQQVVRGDSAAYFCASSPAGTVISNEQFFGPGTRLTVL.

This clonotype was seen ten or more times. The chain joins TRBV5-1 to TRBJ2-3; TRBD2 matches 7 bases. Germline V gene sequence: CDR1 SGHRS, CDR2 YFSETQ. This CDR3 is 14 amino acids long. V lost 7 bases to trimming and J lost 4 bases; unmatched junction nucleotides: 9. This CDR3 reads CASRRGGGSDTQYF. The CDR3 nucleotides read TGCGCCAGCCGGCGCGGGGGAGGATCAGATACGCAGTATTTT.

This clonotype was seen a handful of times. V gene TRBV28 combines with J gene TRBJ2-1; tentative D call: TRBD2 (6 bases). Trimming stripped 7 bases from V and 5 bases from J, with 9 bases between. This CDR3 spans 12 amino acids. CDR1 and CDR2 from the germline V gene are MDHEN and SYDVKM. The CDR3 sequence is CASNVADNEQFF. In nucleotides, the CDR3 is TGTGCCAGCAACGTAGCGGACAATGAGCAGTTCTTC.

Only a few counts were recorded for this clonotype. V is TRBV24-1 and J is TRBJ1-2; the D gene is possibly TRBD1 (5 bases). The CDR3 length is 13 residues. Germline-derived CDR1 and CDR2 are KGHDR and SFDVKD. Trimming cost V 4 bases and J 6 bases, with 11 bases left between them. The DNA for the CDR3 is TGTGCCACCAGTGAGGGGACTGTTGATGGCTACACCTTC. It translates to CATSEGTVDGYTF.

The genes are TRBV2 and TRBJ1-1, with 7 positions matching TRBD1. The length of the CDR3 is 13 residues. V gave up 8 bases and J gave up 4 bases; unmatched junction bases: 7. Germline-derived CDR1 and CDR2 are SNHLY and FYNNEI. The CDR3 here is CASGRQGGTEAFF. The CDR3 DNA reads TGTGCCAGCGGAAGACAGGGTGGCACTGAAGCTTTCTTT. Using reference TRBV2 and TRBJ1-1 for the parts outside the CDR3, the full variable domain is EPEVTQTPSHQVTQMGQEVILRCVPISNHLYFYWYRQILGQKVEFLVSFYNNEISEKSEIFDDQFSVERPDGSNFTLKIRSTKLEDSAMYFCASGRQGGTEAFFGQGTRLTVV.

This clonotype was seen ten or more times. V gene TRBV3-1 combines with J gene TRBJ1-1; D is unclear. V dropped 1 base and J dropped 1 base, with 4 bases sitting between them. Germline assignment: CDR1 LGHDT and CDR2 YNNKEL (reference sequence). CDR3 length: 13 residues. Written as DNA, the CDR3 is TGTGCCAGCAGCCAAGGACAGAACACTGAAGCTTTCTTT. Its protein is CASSQGQNTEAFF.

This chain uses TRBV5-1 with TRBJ2-2; TRBD2 might be the D (5 bases). The CDR3 spans 13 residues. Trimming took 2 bases from V and 4 from J, leaving 6 bases between them. Germline assignment: CDR1 SGHRS and CDR2 YFSETQ. The CDR3 region is CASSFEGTGELFF. The CDR3 nucleotides are TGCGCCAGCAGCTTTGAGGGCACCGGGGAGCTGTTTTTT.

The rearrangement joins TRBV28 to TRBJ1-1, with 10 bases matching TRBD1. The CDR3 sequence is 14 residues long. Unmatched junction bases numbered 7, after V lost 6 bases and J lost 6 bases. The germline V gene has CDR1 MDHEN and CDR2 SYDVKM. This CDR3 reads CASRRQGARAEAFF. CDR3 DNA sequence: TGTGCCAGCAGGCGACAGGGGGCTAGGGCTGAAGCTTTCTTT.

Many counts were recorded for this clonotype. This sequence joins TRBV4-3 and TRBJ1-1; possibly TRBD1 for D (5 bases). The CDR3 spans 16 residues. Germline assignment: CDR1 LGHNA and CDR2 YSLEER. Trimming cost V 0 bases and J 6 bases, with 17 bases left between them. DNA for the CDR3: TGCGCCAGCAGCCAAGACTTGGGGGGTTCGACCGCTGAAGCTTTCTTT. It codes for CASSQDLGGSTAEAFF.

This clonotype occurred a few times. V and J are TRBV11-2 and TRBJ1-1; D uncertain. Deletions cut 6 bases from V and 5 bases from J, with 19 bases between. Per the germline V gene, CDR1 is SGHAT and CDR2 is FQNNGV. The length of the CDR3 is 15 residues. This CDR3 is CASRPRNLRKTEAFF. Written as DNA, the CDR3 is TGTGCCAGCAGGCCACGGAATCTGCGCAAAACTGAAGCTTTCTTT.

V is TRBV20-1 and J is TRBJ1-2, with unresolved D. V dropped 6 bases and J dropped 3 bases, with 14 bases sitting between them. The CDR3 totals 13 residues. The germline V gene has CDR1 DFQATT and CDR2 SNEGSKA (reference sequence). This CDR3 reads CSAERGDDYGYTF. The CDR3 bases are TGCAGTGCCGAGCGTGGAGACGACTATGGCTACACCTTC.

This clonotype has a handful of counts. V gene TRBV20-1 combines with J gene TRBJ2-1, with a possible D match to TRBD1 (5 bases). V lost 6 bases and J lost 10, with 25 bases in between. Germline lookup yields CDR1 DFQATT and CDR2 SNEGSKA (reference sequence). The CDR3 has 15 residues. CDR3 nucleotide sequence: TGCAGTGCCACACCCATGTCTAGGACACAGAGAGAGCAGTTCTTC. Residues: CSATPMSRTQREQFF.

The rearrangement uses TRBV20-1 and TRBJ2-4; perhaps TRBD1 as D (6 bases). Per the germline V gene, CDR1 is DFQATT and CDR2 is SNEGSKA (reference sequence). Trimming took 0 bases from V and 8 from J, leaving 17 bases between them. There are 15 residues in the CDR3. Here the CDR3 DNA reads TGCAGTGCTAGAGATCCAATGCAGGGGCGGGACATTCAGTACTTC. The encoded protein is CSARDPMQGRDIQYF.

This chain uses TRBV3-1 with TRBJ1-5, with TRBD1 matching 8 bases. The CDR3 extends over 15 amino acids. Germline CDR1 reads LGHDT; CDR2 reads YNNKEL (reference sequence). The V gene end was trimmed by 6 bases and the J gene end by 2 bases; junction bases not matched to a gene: 6. The CDR3 nucleotides are TGTGCCAGCAGTCGCGCAGGGGGCGGCAATCAGCCCCAGCATTTT. This translates into CASSRAGGGNQPQHF.

This clonotype was seen repeatedly, ten times or more. The V gene is TRBV20-1, the J gene TRBJ2-1; the D call may be TRBD1 or TRBD2 (6 bases each). The CDR3 has 14 residues. Per germline, CDR1 DFQATT and CDR2 SNEGSKA (reference sequence). Trimming removed 5 bases from V and 8 bases from J, with 19 bases in between. The CDR3 DNA reads as TGCAGTGCTGGTGGCGGGGCGGGACACCATGAGCAGTTCTTC. Translating it yields CSAGGGAGHHEQFF.

The V call is TRBV20-1, the J call TRBJ2-7; 8 bases align to TRBD1. The ends lost 3 bases at V and 0 bases at J; junction bases unmatched: 7. CDR3 length: 15 residues. Germline V gene sequence: CDR1 DFQATT, CDR2 SNEGSKA (reference sequence). CDR3 residues: CSASPGQARSYEQYF. The CDR3 coding sequence is TGCAGTGCTAGTCCGGGACAGGCGCGCTCCTACGAGCAGTACTTC.

This clonotype has just a few counts. The chain joins TRBV19 to TRBJ2-5, with a weak D call TRBD2 (6 bases). Germline-derived CDR1 and CDR2 are LNHDA and SQIVND (reference sequence). This CDR3 is 14 amino acids long. Trimming took 2 bases from V and 5 from J, leaving 12 bases between them. CDR3 in amino acids: CASSINGGYETQYF. In DNA form, the CDR3 reads TGTGCCAGTAGTATAAATGGAGGGTACGAGACCCAGTACTTC.

This clonotype was recorded at least ten times. The J gene is TRBJ1-2, the V gene TRBV5-1; possibly TRBD1 for D (5 bases). The CDR3 is 12 amino acids. Trimming pared 3 bases from V and 4 bases from J, leaving 7 bases between. Germline loops: CDR1 SGHRS, CDR2 YFSETQ. Here the CDR3 DNA reads TGCGCCAGCAGCTCGGGGGTCTATGGCTACACCTTC. Translation gives CASSSGVYGYTF.

This clonotype came up many times. V usage is TRBV5-1 and J usage is TRBJ2-7, with TRBD2 identical over 12 bases. J lost 3 bases, V lost 4 bases, and 5 bases had no gene match. CDR3 length: 15 residues. CDR1 and CDR2 from the germline V gene are SGHRS and YFSETQ. Here the CDR3 reads CASSPLAGGLYEQYF. DNA of the CDR3: TGCGCCAGCAGCCCACTAGCGGGAGGCCTCTACGAGCAGTACTTC.

This clonotype was found a few times. The genes are TRBV5-1 and TRBJ2-3; D possibly corresponds to TRBD2 (6 bases). This CDR3 is built from 16 residues. The V gene's germline CDR1 is SGHRS and CDR2 YFSETQ. The V end was cut by 0 bases, the J end by 2 bases, with 13 bases between. CDR3 protein: CASSLAGGWTTDTQYF. For the CDR3, the DNA is TGCGCCAGCAGCTTGGCCGGGGGATGGACCACAGATACGCAGTATTTT.